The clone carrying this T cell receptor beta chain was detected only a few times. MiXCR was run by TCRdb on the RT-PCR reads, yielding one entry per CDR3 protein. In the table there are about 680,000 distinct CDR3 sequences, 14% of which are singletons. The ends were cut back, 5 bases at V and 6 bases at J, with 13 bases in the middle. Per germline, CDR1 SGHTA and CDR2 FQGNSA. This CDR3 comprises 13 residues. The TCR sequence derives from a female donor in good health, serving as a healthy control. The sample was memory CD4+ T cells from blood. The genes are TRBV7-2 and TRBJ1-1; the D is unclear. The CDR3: CASSPRQMAEAFF. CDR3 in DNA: TGTGCCAGCAGCCCACGTCAGATGGCTGAAGCTTTCTTT.